This is a list of T cell receptor beta chains from one sample in a study of sequential checkpoint blockade in melanoma. Generated by immunoSEQ multiplex PCR, the TCRdb table keeps only in-frame clones and is missing some. The sample records 13,000 or so clones, 55% to 75% being singletons. Sequencing used CD8+ T cells sorted from blood (inferred from file names), obtained from a patient given nivolumab and ipilimumab in sequence. The origin of the receptors is a human donor with melanoma. Each CDR3 is given with its conserved first and last residue. A D gene is named only where the DNA matches it firmly. A row's size may be missing; if present it is once, few, many or a size class.

TRBJ2-2,-,TRBV10-2,-,CASSGPRGGNTGELFF,TGCGCCAGCAGTGGCCCTCGGGGTGGGAACACCGGGGAGCTGTTTTTT
TRBJ2-3,once,TRBV7-3,TRBD2,CASSLSGRAEDTQYF,TGTGCCAGCAGCTTAAGCGGGAGGGCCGAAGATACGCAGTATTTT
TRBJ1-2,-,TRBV5-1,TRBD1,CASSSGQGARDGYTF,TGCGCCAGCAGCTCAGGACAGGGGGCGCGGGATGGCTACACCTTC
TRBJ2-3,-,TRBV5-1,TRBD2,CASDPWGGPSTDTQYF,TGCGCCAGCGACCCCTGGGGGGGTCCTAGCACAGATACGCAGTATTTT
TRBJ2-2,-,TRBV4-3,TRBD1,CASSQGLTGGTGELFF,TGCGCCAGCAGCCAAGGGTTAACAGGGGGAACCGGGGAGCTGTTTTTT
TRBJ1-2,-,TRBV2,TRBD1,CASRMGQGGFYGYTF,TGTGCCAGCAGGATGGGACAGGGTGGATTCTATGGCTACACCTTC
TRBJ2-1,-,TRBV9,-,CASSVSSGGQARGEQFF,TGTGCCAGCAGCGTAAGCTCTGGGGGACAAGCACGCGGTGAGCAGTTCTTC
TRBJ1-1,few,TRBV30,-,CAWSVLGGVSTEAFF,TGTGCCTGGAGTGTACTCGGGGGGGTTAGCACTGAAGCTTTCTTT
TRBJ2-5,few,TRBV10-3,TRBD1,CAIRPGQGGQETQYF,TGTGCCATCAGACCGGGACAGGGTGGCCAAGAGACCCAGTACTTC
TRBJ2-5,few,TRBV5-1,-,CASSLVRGAETQYF,TGCGCCAGCAGCTTGGTGCGCGGGGCGGAGACCCAGTACTTC
TRBJ2-7,-,TRBV7-2,-,CASSSVGTGLYEQYF,TGTGCCAGCAGCTCAGTAGGGACTGGACTCTACGAGCAGTACTTC
TRBJ2-3,-,TRBV27,TRBD1,CASSVGTGADTQYF,TGTGCCAGCAGTGTCGGGACAGGGGCAGATACGCAGTATTTT
TRBJ2-7,-,TRBV25-1,TRBD1,CASSEDRSAEQYF,TGTGCCAGCAGTGAGGACAGGTCGGCCGAGCAGTACTTC
TRBJ2-7,-,TRBV6-6,-,CASSYSSSYEQYF,TGTGCCAGCAGTTACTCGTCGAGCTACGAGCAGTACTTC
TRBJ2-3,-,TRBV5-6,TRBD2,CASSSGLADSTDTQYF,TGTGCCAGCAGCTCGGGACTAGCGGATAGCACAGATACGCAGTATTTT
TRBJ2-7,-,TRBV30,TRBD2,CAWQVAGDYEQYF,TGTGCCTGGCAGGTTGCGGGGGATTACGAGCAGTACTTC
TRBJ1-6,-,TRBV6-5,-,CASSYGGGNSPLHF,TGTGCCAGCAGTTACGGGGGCGGAAATTCACCCCTCCACTTT
TRBJ2-1,few,TRBV7-9,-,CASSLDAGIRNEQFF,TGTGCCAGCAGCTTGGACGCCGGGATCCGTAATGAGCAGTTCTTC
TRBJ2-2,-,TRBV7-6,-,CASSLSLAANTGELFF,TGTGCCAGCAGCTTATCGCTAGCAGCAAACACCGGGGAGCTGTTTTTT
TRBJ2-3,-,TRBV7-2,TRBD2,CASSLRAGFFTDTQYF,TGTGCCAGCAGCTTGAGAGCGGGATTCTTCACAGATACGCAGTATTTT
TRBJ1-5,few,TRBV19,TRBD1,CASRTGDSFNQPQHF,TGTGCCAGTAGGACTGGGGACAGCTTCAATCAGCCCCAGCATTTT
TRBJ2-5,few,TRBV2,TRBD2,CASSEGLADQETQYF,TGTGCCAGCAGTGAGGGACTAGCGGACCAAGAGACCCAGTACTTC
TRBJ2-7,once,TRBV7-9,TRBD2,CASSWTSGEYEQYF,TGTGCCAGCAGTTGGACTAGCGGAGAATACGAGCAGTACTTC
TRBJ1-2,-,TRBV15,TRBD1,CATRTDRGNYGYTF,TGTGCCACCAGGACGGACAGGGGTAACTATGGCTACACCTTC
TRBJ2-7,-,TRBV4-2,-,CASSQEHISSYEQYF,TGTGCCAGCAGCCAAGAGCACATAAGCTCCTACGAGCAGTACTTC
TRBJ2-7,-,TRBV29-1,TRBD2,CSVEGGGISYEQYF,TGCAGCGTTGAAGGGGGGGGGATTAGCTACGAGCAGTACTTC
TRBJ2-7,-,TRBV23-1,-,CASLGGREPYEQYF,TGCGCCAGCCTCGGAGGGCGGGAACCCTACGAGCAGTACTTC
TRBJ1-5,medium-sized,TRBV10-3,-,CATGEPQHF,TGTGCCACAGGGGAGCCCCAGCATTTT
TRBJ2-1,-,TRBV19,TRBD2,CASIGTNYNEQFF,TGTGCCAGTATTGGGACTAACTACAATGAGCAGTTCTTC
TRBJ2-7,-,TRBV18,-,CASSPGGFYEQYF,TGTGCCAGCTCACCAGGGGGGTTCTACGAGCAGTACTTC
TRBJ1-6,-,TRBV6-5,-,CASKLTGDSPLHF,TGTGCCAGCAAACTGACGGGGGATTCACCCCTCCACTTT
TRBJ1-2,-,TRBV2,-,CASSEGRGSIYGYTF,TGTGCCAGCAGTGAAGGCAGGGGCTCTATCTATGGCTACACCTTC
TRBJ1-1,few,TRBV19,TRBD1,CASSALPTGLTEAFF,TGTGCCAGTAGTGCTCTCCCGACAGGGCTCACTGAAGCTTTCTTT
TRBJ2-2,-,TRBV6-1,-,CASRPTNTGELFF,TGTGCCAGCAGACCTACGAACACCGGGGAGCTGTTTTTT
TRBJ1-4,few,TRBV4-2,-,CASSPNNRVLQTNEKLFF,TGTGCCAGCAGCCCGAACAACAGGGTATTGCAAACTAATGAAAAACTGTTTTTT
TRBJ2-5,-,TRBV2,TRBD1,CASRGDRQTQYF,TGTGCCAGCAGGGGGGACAGACAGACCCAGTACTTC
TRBJ1-3,-,TRBV6-5,-,CASSYRYGNTIYF,TGTGCCAGCAGTTACCGGTACGGAAACACCATATATTTT
TRBJ2-7,-,TRBV6-5,-,CASSTGQRKYF,TGTGCCAGCAGTACAGGACAGCGAAAGTACTTC
TRBJ1-2,once,TRBV4-2,-,CASSQEGAYGYTF,TGTGCCAGCAGCCAAGAGGGGGCCTATGGCTACACCTTC
TRBJ1-1,-,TRBV13,-,CASSSISFPSEAFF,TGTGCCAGCAGCTCAATTAGCTTCCCATCCGAAGCTTTCTTT
TRBJ2-3,-,TRBV11-2,-,CASSLVGRGTDTQYF,TGTGCCAGCAGCTTAGTTGGCAGGGGCACAGATACGCAGTATTTT
TRBJ1-2,-,TRBV6-1,TRBD1,CASSPRTGFYGYTF,TGTGCCAGCAGCCCTCGGACAGGCTTCTATGGCTACACCTTC
TRBJ1-4,-,TRBV9,TRBD1,CASRERQGHHYEKLFF,TGTGCCAGCAGGGAACGACAGGGCCACCACTATGAAAAACTGTTTTTT
TRBJ1-5,-,TRBV27,-,CASSPSGVGRVGNQPQHF,TGTGCCAGCAGTCCATCAGGGGTGGGCAGGGTCGGCAATCAGCCCCAGCATTTT
TRBJ2-1,-,TRBV13,TRBD2,CASSSRGLVPYNEQFF,TGTGCCAGCAGCTCCAGAGGACTAGTTCCTTACAATGAGCAGTTCTTC
TRBJ2-1,-,TRBV9,TRBD2,CASSGSSGRAYEQFF,TGTGCCAGCAGCGGATCCAGCGGGAGGGCCTATGAGCAGTTCTTC
TRBJ2-7,-,TRBV2,TRBD2,CASSSAGGRRSYEQYF,TGTGCCAGCAGTTCAGCGGGGGGGCGAAGGTCCTACGAGCAGTACTTC
TRBJ2-7,-,TRBV2,TRBD2,CASKSGAGVNYEQYF,TGTGCCAGCAAATCCGGAGCGGGGGTAAACTACGAGCAGTACTTC
TRBJ1-5,-,TRBV29-1,-,CSVEDGLGQPQHF,TGCAGCGTTGAAGATGGACTTGGACAGCCCCAGCATTTT
TRBJ2-1,-,TRBV4-3,TRBD2,CASSQDRALAGVREQFF,TGCGCCAGCAGCCAAGATCGGGCCCTAGCGGGAGTACGGGAGCAGTTCTTC
TRBJ1-2,-,TRBV15,-,CATSRGLYGSGYTF,TGTGCCACCAGCAGGGGACTATATGGGAGTGGCTACACCTTC
TRBJ1-5,-,TRBV7-2,TRBD1,CASSLKLRQGAGEPQHF,TGTGCCAGCAGCTTAAAACTCAGACAGGGGGCCGGAGAGCCCCAGCATTTT
TRBJ2-1,few,TRBV27,TRBD1,CASSPQGYQQFF,TGTGCCAGCAGCCCACAGGGGTATCAGCAGTTCTTC
TRBJ2-7,-,TRBV5-5,-,CASSLQGYSYEQYF,TGTGCCAGCAGCTTACAGGGATACTCCTACGAGCAGTACTTC